This TCR beta chain was documented in a study of shared clonotypes between healthy human individuals. The CDR3 has 13 residues. Trimming stripped 1 base from V and 0 bases from J, with 6 bases between. CDR1 and CDR2 from the germline V gene are GTSNPN and SVGIG (reference sequence). TCRdb keeps only in-frame clones here, not all; method: immunoSEQ multiplex PCR. The sample includes some 2 million clones, roughly 94% of them seen just once. The clonotype was recovered from a man aged 18 to 30 in good health. This chain joins TRBV30 and TRBJ2-5; D might be TRBD2 (6 bases). The specimen was naive CD4+ T cells sorted from blood. Described subset: CD45RA+ positively selected. The CDR3 is CAWSGGNQETQYF. Here the CDR3 DNA reads TGTGCCTGGAGTGGCGGGAACCAAGAGACCCAGTACTTC.